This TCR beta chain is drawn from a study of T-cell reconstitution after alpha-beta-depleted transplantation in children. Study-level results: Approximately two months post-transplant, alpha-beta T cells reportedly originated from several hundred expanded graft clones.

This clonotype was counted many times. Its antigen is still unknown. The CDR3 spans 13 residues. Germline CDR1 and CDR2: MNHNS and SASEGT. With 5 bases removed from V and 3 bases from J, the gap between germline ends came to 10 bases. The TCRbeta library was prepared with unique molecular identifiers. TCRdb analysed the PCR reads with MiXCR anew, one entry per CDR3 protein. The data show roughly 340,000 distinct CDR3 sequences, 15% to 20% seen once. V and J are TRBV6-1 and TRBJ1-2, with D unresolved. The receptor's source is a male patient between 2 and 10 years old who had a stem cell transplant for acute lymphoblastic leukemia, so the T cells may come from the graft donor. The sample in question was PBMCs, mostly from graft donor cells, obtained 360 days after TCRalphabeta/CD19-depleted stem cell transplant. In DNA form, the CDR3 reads TGTGCCAGCAGTCTGGACGGATACTATGGCTACACCTTC. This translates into CASSLDGYYGYTF.